This T cell receptor beta chain was sequenced during a study of spatial heterogeneity in lung cancer. The V gene's germline CDR1 is GTSNPN and CDR2 SVGIG (reference sequence). The CDR3 loop spans 15 amino acids. V shed 3 bases and J 2 bases; nucleotides not matched to a gene: 3. Findings of the study overall: One measure, the expanded intratumoral alpha and beta TCR count, tracked tumor mutation counts. Coverage of tumor T cells, an estimated figure, was approximately 6.9% for alpha and around 13% for beta chains.

This clonotype has a handful of counts. Antigen specificity is unknown. TCRdb re-called the 5' RACE reads with MiXCR, one entry per CDR3 protein. The data contain 8,500 to 10,000 distinct CDR3 sequences, about 50% of them singletons. The time point here: sample taken at primary tumor resection. The source was lung tumor tissue, collected at surgery. The source is a female donor with early-stage non-small cell lung cancer. The J gene is TRBJ2-6, the V gene TRBV30; 8 positions match TRBD1. The CDR3 bases are TGTGCCTGGAGGCGACAGGGGACTGGGGCCAACGTCCTGACTTTC. Translated: CAWRRQGTGANVLTF.